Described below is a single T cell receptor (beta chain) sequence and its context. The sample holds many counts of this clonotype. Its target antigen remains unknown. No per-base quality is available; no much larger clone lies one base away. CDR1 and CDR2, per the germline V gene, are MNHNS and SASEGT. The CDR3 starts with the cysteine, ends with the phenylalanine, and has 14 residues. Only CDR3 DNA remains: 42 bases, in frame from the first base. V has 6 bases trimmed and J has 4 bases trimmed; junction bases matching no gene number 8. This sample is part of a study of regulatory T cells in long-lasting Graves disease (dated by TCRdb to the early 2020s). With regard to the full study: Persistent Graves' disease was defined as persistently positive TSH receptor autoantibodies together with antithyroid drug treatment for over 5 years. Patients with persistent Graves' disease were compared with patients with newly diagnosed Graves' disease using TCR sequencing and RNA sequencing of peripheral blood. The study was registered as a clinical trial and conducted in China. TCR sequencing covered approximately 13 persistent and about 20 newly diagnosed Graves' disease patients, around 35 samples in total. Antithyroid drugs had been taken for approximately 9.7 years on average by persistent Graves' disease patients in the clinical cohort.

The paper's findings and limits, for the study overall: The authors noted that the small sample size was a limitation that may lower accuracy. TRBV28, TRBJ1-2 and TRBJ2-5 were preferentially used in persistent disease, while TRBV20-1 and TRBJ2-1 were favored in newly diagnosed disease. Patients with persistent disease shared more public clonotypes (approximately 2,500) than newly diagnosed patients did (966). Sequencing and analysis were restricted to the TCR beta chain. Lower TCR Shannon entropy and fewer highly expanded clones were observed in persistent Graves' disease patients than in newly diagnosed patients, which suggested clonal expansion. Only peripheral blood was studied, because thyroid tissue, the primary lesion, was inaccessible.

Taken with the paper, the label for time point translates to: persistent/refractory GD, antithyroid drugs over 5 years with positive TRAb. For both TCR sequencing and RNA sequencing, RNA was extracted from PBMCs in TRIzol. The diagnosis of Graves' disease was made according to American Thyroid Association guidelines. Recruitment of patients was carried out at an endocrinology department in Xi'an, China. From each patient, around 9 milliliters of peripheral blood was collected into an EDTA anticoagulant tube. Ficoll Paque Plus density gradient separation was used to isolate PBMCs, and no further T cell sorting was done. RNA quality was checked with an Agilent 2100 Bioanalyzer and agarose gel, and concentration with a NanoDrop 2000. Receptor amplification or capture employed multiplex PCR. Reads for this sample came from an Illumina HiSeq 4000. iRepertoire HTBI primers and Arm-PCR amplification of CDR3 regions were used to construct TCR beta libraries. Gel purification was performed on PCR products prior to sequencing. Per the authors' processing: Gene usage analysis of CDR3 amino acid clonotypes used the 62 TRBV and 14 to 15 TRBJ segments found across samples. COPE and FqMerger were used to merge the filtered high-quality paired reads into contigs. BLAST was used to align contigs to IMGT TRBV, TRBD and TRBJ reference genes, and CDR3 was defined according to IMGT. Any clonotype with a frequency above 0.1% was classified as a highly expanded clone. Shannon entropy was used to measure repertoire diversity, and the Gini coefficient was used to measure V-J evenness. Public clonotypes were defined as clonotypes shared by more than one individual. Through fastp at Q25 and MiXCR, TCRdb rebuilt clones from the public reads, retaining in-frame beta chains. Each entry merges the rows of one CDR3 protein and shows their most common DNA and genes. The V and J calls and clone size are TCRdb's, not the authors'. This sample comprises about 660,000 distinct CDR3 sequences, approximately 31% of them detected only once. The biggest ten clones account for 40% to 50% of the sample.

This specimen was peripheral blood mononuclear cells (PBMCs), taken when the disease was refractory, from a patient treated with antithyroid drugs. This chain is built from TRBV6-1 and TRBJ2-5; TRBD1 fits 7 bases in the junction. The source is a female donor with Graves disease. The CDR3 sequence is CASSSQGFGETQYF. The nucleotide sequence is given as TGTGCCAGCAGCTCACAGGGGTTCGGAGAGACCCAGTACTTC.